The 14 T cell receptor beta chains below were found in one sample sequenced in a study of cytomegalovirus exposure and HLA in healthy donors. The PCR was carried out with 60 Vbeta primers and 13 Jbeta primers. The assay was immunoSEQ multiplex PCR, and TCRdb's table has in-frame clones only and misses some. The sample totals approximately 58,000 clones; its top ten clones hold roughly 4%. Material: PBMCs. Source of these receptors: a woman between 18 and 29 years old in good health and CMV-seronegative.

This chain connects TRBV7-9 to TRBJ2-7; D may be TRBD2 (6 bases). V lost 5 bases to trimming and J lost 7 bases, with 21 bases between them. Germline values: CDR1 SEHNR, CDR2 FQNEAQ (reference sequence). The CDR3 loop spans 15 amino acids. The CDR3 nucleotides read TGTGCCAGCAGCGGCTCACGGGACCCCGCGGGGGAGCAGTACTTC. As protein: CASSGSRDPAGEQYF. The variable domain in full, with the rest retrieved from reference TRBV7-9 and TRBJ2-7, is DTGVSQNPRHKITKRGQNVTFRCDPISEHNRLYWYRQTLGQGPEFLTYFQNEAQLEKSRLLSDRFSAERPKGSFSTLEIQRTEQGDSAMYLCASSGSRDPAGEQYFGPGTRLTVT.

The gene calls are TRBV27 and TRBJ2-2; the D gene is possibly TRBD1 (6 bases). Trimming took 4 bases from V and 4 from J, leaving 13 bases between them. Germline lookup yields CDR1 MNHEY and CDR2 SMNVEV (reference sequence). The CDR3 runs to 15 residues. The CDR3 loop reads CASSSPGTSTGELFF. The DNA of the CDR3 is TGTGCCAGCAGTTCCCCGGGGACATCCACCGGGGAGCTGTTTTTT.

The gene calls are TRBV7-9 and TRBJ2-7; D might be TRBD2 (6 bases). V gave up 1 base and J gave up 7 bases, with 14 bases separating them. Germline lookup yields CDR1 SEHNR and CDR2 FQNEAQ (reference sequence). The CDR3 spans 14 residues. CDR3 in amino acids: CASSLEWEVGEQYF. The DNA of the CDR3 is TGTGCCAGCAGCTTAGAGTGGGAGGTTGGGGAGCAGTACTTC.

The chain combines TRBV2 with TRBJ1-1; 7 bases fit TRBD1. This CDR3 is built from 13 residues. Germline V gene sequence: CDR1 SNHLY, CDR2 FYNNEI. After removal of 8 bases from V and 3 bases from J, the junction contained 6 bases not matched to a gene. Written as DNA, the CDR3 is TGTGCCAGCGGAAGACAGGGTGACACTGAAGCTTTCTTT. As protein: CASGRQGDTEAFF.

The rearrangement joins TRBV4-1 to TRBJ1-5; TRBD1 matches at 12 bases. This CDR3 is 20 amino acids long. Germline V gene data show CDR1 as MGHRA and CDR2 as YSYEKL. V was clipped by 2 bases and J by 5 bases; unmatched bases: 16. For the CDR3, the DNA is TGCGCCAGCAGCCAACCCCGGGACAGGGGGCTCCAAGGGGGTTATCAGCCCCAGCATTTT. It translates to CASSQPRDRGLQGGYQPQHF.

The chain carries TRBV19 and TRBJ2-1; D may be TRBD1 (5 bases). The CDR3 spans 12 residues. Between the trimmed V and J ends, which lost 5 bases and 10 bases, there was a span of 12 bases. Germline V CDR1 and CDR2: LNHDA, SQIVND (reference sequence). The CDR3 protein is CASSAHRMEQFF. The CDR3 DNA follows: TGTGCCAGTAGTGCCCACAGGATGGAGCAGTTCTTC.

The gene calls are TRBV4-1 and TRBJ1-5; D is possibly TRBD1 (5 bases). Germline values: CDR1 MGHRA, CDR2 YSYEKL. V lost 0 bases to trimming and J lost 2 bases, with 17 bases between them. The CDR3 totals 18 residues. The CDR3 loop reads CASSQDMAGVGGNQPQHF. CDR3 DNA sequence: TGCGCCAGCAGCCAAGATATGGCGGGGGTAGGGGGCAATCAGCCCCAGCATTTT.

The chain links TRBV29-1 to TRBJ2-7, with a weak D call TRBD1 (6 bases). Trimming cost V 5 bases and J 5 bases, with 19 bases left between them. Per the germline V gene, CDR1 is SQVTM and CDR2 is ANQGSEA. The CDR3 runs 14 residues. DNA for the CDR3: TGCAGCGTTTTCGAGAGGGGGAATGGGGACGAGCAGTACTTC. Translating gives CSVFERGNGDEQYF.

Concerning this clone itself: A junction boundary mismatches the germline segment, possibly from a read error. The rearrangement links TRBV30 to TRBJ2-1, with 12 bases lining up with TRBD1. Germline V gene data show CDR1 as GTSNPN and CDR2 as SVGIG (reference sequence). The CDR3 spans 15 residues. The CDR3 DNA follows: TGTGCCGGGAGGGGGACAGGGGGCCCCTACAATGAGCAGTTCTTC. Its translation is CAGRGTGGPYNEQFF.

The V and J genes are TRBV11-3 and TRBJ2-7; TRBD2 matches at 7 bases. CDR3 length equals 15 residues. V trimming: 2 bases; J trimming: 7 bases; junction bases outside the gene matches: 11. Germline V gene sequence: CDR1 SGHNT, CDR2 YENEEA. The DNA for the CDR3 is TGTGCCAGCAGCTTACGCCTAGGCGGGAGAGAAGAGCAGTACTTC. Residues: CASSLRLGGREEQYF.

CDR3 residues: CASSFSPQTGRRVSYEQYF. For the CDR3, the DNA is TGTGCCAGCAGCTTTTCTCCGCAGACAGGAAGGCGGGTCTCCTACGAGCAGTACTTC. The chain employs TRBV7-8 and TRBJ2-7; D is possibly TRBD1 (6 bases). CDR1 and CDR2 (germline): SGHVS, FQNEAQ. The CDR3 contains 19 residues. V was trimmed by 3 bases and J by 0 bases, leaving 24 bases between them.

V and J are TRBV19 and TRBJ1-1, with 7 bases aligning to TRBD1. The CDR3 covers 15 residues. V was clipped by 4 bases and J by 0 bases; unmatched bases: 5. From germline, CDR1 is LNHDA and CDR2 SQIVND (reference sequence). Here the CDR3 reads CASSTNRGLNTEAFF. For the CDR3, the DNA is TGTGCCAGTAGTACTAACAGGGGCTTGAACACTGAAGCTTTCTTT.

The V gene is TRBV15, the J gene TRBJ1-4; TRBD1 aligns across 10 bases. CDR1 is LNHNV, CDR2 YYDKDF, per germline (reference sequence). Losses at the gene ends were 7 bases for V and 12 bases for J; bases not matched to a gene: 5. This CDR3 is 12 amino acids long. CDR3 sequence: CATTQDRGELFF. CDR3 nucleotide sequence: TGTGCCACCACCCAGGACAGGGGGGAACTGTTTTTT.

The chain couples TRBV29-1 to TRBJ2-1, with D possibly being TRBD2 (5 bases). Trimming left V 7 bases short and J 7 bases short, with 8 bases between. Germline V gene sequence: CDR1 SQVTM, CDR2 ANQGSEA. CDR3 length: 10 residues. The CDR3 here is CSAGGNEQFF. The CDR3 region has the DNA TGCAGCGCGGGCGGGAATGAGCAGTTCTTC.